This passage covers 17 T cell receptor beta chains from one sample sequenced in a study of blood T cell repertoires in COVID-19. This table comes from immunoSEQ multiplex PCR, and its TCRdb copy is limited to in-frame clones, with some not included. This sample has roughly 230,000 clones, with approximately 80% found just once. The sequencing sample was made of peripheral blood. These receptor sequences come from a middle-aged man with acute or convalescent COVID-19.

This chain connects TRBV27 to TRBJ1-1, with TRBD1 identical over 8 bases. Germline V CDR1 and CDR2: MNHEY, SMNVEV (reference sequence). J gave up 1 base and V 5 bases, and 6 bases lay outside the gene matches. The CDR3 length is 15 residues. This chain's CDR3 is CASSGRDRGNTEAFF. The DNA for the CDR3 is TGTGCCAGCAGTGGGAGAGACAGGGGGAACACTGAAGCTTTCTTT.

There are a few counts of this clone. This CDR3 is CASSLSSQGVGYTF. In DNA form, the CDR3 reads TGTGCCAGCAGCTTGTCTAGTCAGGGTGTGGGCTACACCTTC. This chain connects TRBV5-5 to TRBJ1-2; maybe TRBD1 (5 bases). This CDR3 contains 14 residues. V lost 1 base to trimming and J lost 8 bases, with 15 bases between them. CDR1 and CDR2 (germline): SGHKS, YYEKEE (reference sequence).

J is TRBJ2-1 and V is TRBV5-1, with TRBD1 identical over 7 bases. CDR3 length: 15 residues. The germline CDR1 and CDR2 sequences are SGHRS and YFSETQ. Trimming removed 4 bases from V and 5 bases from J; junction bases left unmatched: 9. The CDR3 DNA is TGCGCCAGCAGCCCTCAACAGGGGTACCACAATGAGCAGTTCTTC. This translates into CASSPQQGYHNEQFF.

This rearrangement joins TRBV2 to TRBJ2-1; TRBD2 matches at 8 bases. J lost 3 bases, V lost 0 bases, and 4 bases had no gene match. The CDR3 loop spans 16 amino acids. The germline V gene encodes CDR1 SNHLY and CDR2 FYNNEI. DNA for the CDR3: TGTGCCAGCAGTGAAGCGCGGCTAGCGGGCTACAATGAGCAGTTCTTC. Translating it yields CASSEARLAGYNEQFF.

This clone appeared once. The V call is TRBV5-1, the J call TRBJ2-7, with D perhaps matching TRBD2 (5 bases). Trimming took 1 base from V and 0 from J, leaving 8 bases between them. The CDR3 sequence is 14 residues long. Germline V gene sequence: CDR1 SGHRS, CDR2 YFSETQ. CDR3 protein: CASSLSGSSYEQYF. DNA of the CDR3: TGCGCCAGCAGCTTGTCGGGAAGCTCCTACGAGCAGTACTTC.

This sequence joins TRBV11-2 and TRBJ1-3, with a weak D call TRBD1 (6 bases). The CDR3 is made up of 15 amino acids. Deletions cut 4 bases from V and 3 bases from J, with 13 bases between. Germline CDR1 and CDR2: SGHAT and FQNNGV. The CDR3 DNA follows: TGTGCCAGCAGCTCACAGGGTGTCTTTGGAAACACCATATATTTT. Amino acids: CASSSQGVFGNTIYF.

This clone was seen a handful of times. This chain uses TRBV11-2 with TRBJ1-1; 10 bases fit TRBD1. The CDR3 covers 15 residues. Germline V lookup: CDR1 SGHAT, CDR2 FQNNGV. V was clipped by 5 bases and J by 0 bases; unmatched bases: 3. The CDR3 DNA reads TGTGCCAGCAGCCGGACAGGGGGTATGAACACTGAAGCTTTCTTT. Its translation: CASSRTGGMNTEAFF.

The J gene is TRBJ2-7, the V gene TRBV13, with TRBD2 matching over 8 bases. This CDR3 has 13 residues. The junction had 7 bases not matched to a gene; V was cut back by 5 bases and J by 7 bases. Germline CDR1 is PRHDT and CDR2 is FYEKMQ (reference sequence). CDR3 DNA: TGTGCCAGCAGCGCGCGGGGGGTCGGGGAGCAGTACTTC. Amino acids: CASSARGVGEQYF.

This clone was seen a few times. The chain joins TRBV3-1 (or the pseudogene TRBV3-2) to TRBJ2-7; TRBD2 matches at 12 bases. The V gene's germline CDR1 is LGHDT and CDR2 YNNKEL (reference sequence). The CDR3 loop spans 15 amino acids. J gave up 9 bases and V 1 base, and 7 bases lay outside the gene matches. The CDR3 DNA reads as TGTGCCAGCAGCCAAGGACTAGCGGGGGCTCCGAGGCAGTACTTC. Translated: CASSQGLAGAPRQYF.

V usage is TRBV3-1 (or the pseudogene TRBV3-2) and J usage is TRBJ2-1; 11 nucleotides agree with TRBD2. Germline V gene data show CDR1 as LGHDT and CDR2 as YNNKEL (reference sequence). CDR3 size: 18 residues. V lost 2 bases and J lost 8; bases outside the gene matches: 14. Here the CDR3 reads CASSQKNSGRAPPHEQFF. The CDR3 nucleotides are TGTGCCAGCAGCCAAAAAAATAGCGGGAGGGCACCCCCTCATGAGCAGTTCTTC.

The chain carries TRBV18 and TRBJ1-5, with TRBD1 identical over 7 bases. CDR1 and CDR2 from the germline V gene are KGHSH and LQKENI. The CDR3 runs 16 residues. Trimming took 3 bases from V and 0 from J; bases not matched to a gene: 5. The CDR3 DNA reads TGTGCCAGCTCACCGAGGCAGGGGGATAGCAATCAGCCCCAGCATTTT. Translation: CASSPRQGDSNQPQHF.

This chain joins TRBV6-5 and TRBJ2-7; D perhaps matches TRBD2 (5 bases). The CDR3 has 13 amino acids. Germline V gives CDR1 MNHEY, CDR2 SVGAGI. Trimming removed 7 bases at V and 0 bases at J, with 10 bases between. The CDR3 nucleotides read TGTGCCAGCACGAGGGATCCCTCCTACGAGCAGTACTTC. Protein: CASTRDPSYEQYF.

This clone was seen a handful of times. The V and J genes are TRBV9 and TRBJ1-1; D gene ambiguous. CDR3 length: 13 amino acids. Germline V gene data show CDR1 as SGDLS and CDR2 as YYNGEE. With 10 bases removed from V and 4 bases from J, the gap between germline ends came to 17 bases. CDR3 nucleotide sequence: TGTGCCTCCGGGTTTTCACCCTCCACTGAAGCTTTCTTT. It encodes CASGFSPSTEAFF.

This chain joins TRBV25-1 and TRBJ1-2, with a weak D call TRBD1 (5 bases). The CDR3 loop spans 16 amino acids. The germline V and J ends were trimmed by 3 bases and 4 bases, with 18 bases remaining between them. CDR1 is MGHDK and CDR2 is SYGVNS in the germline V gene. For the CDR3, the DNA is TGTGCCAGCAGTGACATCCAGGGCGCCGGGGGCTATGGCTACACCTTC. Amino acids: CASSDIQGAGGYGYTF.

The genes are TRBV20-1 and TRBJ1-6, with no clear D. This CDR3 spans 14 amino acids. Trimming left V 3 bases short and J 9 bases short, with 15 bases between. Germline lookup yields CDR1 DFQATT and CDR2 SNEGSKA (reference sequence). The CDR3 sequence is CSASPRVQGSPLHF. CDR3 nucleotide sequence: TGCAGTGCTAGTCCGCGGGTACAAGGTTCACCCCTCCACTTT.

The V call is TRBV10-3, the J call TRBJ1-5, with D unclear. Germline CDR1 and CDR2: ENHRY and SYGVKD. Trimming took 0 bases from V and 2 from J, leaving 8 bases between them. The CDR3 runs to 15 residues. CDR3 protein: CAISESQLGNQPQHF. The CDR3 coding sequence is TGTGCCATCAGTGAGTCCCAACTCGGCAATCAGCCCCAGCATTTT.

The chain employs TRBV19 and TRBJ1-5, with 9 bases matching TRBD1. V was clipped by 5 bases and J by 5 bases; unmatched bases: 13. Per germline, CDR1 LNHDA and CDR2 SQIVND (reference sequence). The CDR3 contains 17 residues. CDR3 coding DNA: TGTGCCAGTAGTCACGCCTGGGGACAGGGCGATCATCAGCCCCAGCATTTT. Protein: CASSHAWGQGDHQPQHF.